The 25 T cell receptor beta chains below were found in one sample sequenced in a study of neoadjuvant nivolumab and ipilimumab in lung cancer. Libraries were prepared by immunoSEQ multiplex PCR; TCRdb keeps only in-frame clonotypes and omits some of them. This sample has more than 15,000 clones, with roughly 79% found just once. The sequences come from tumor tissue, collected after neoadjuvant nivolumab, alone or with ipilimumab, at or shortly before surgery. Receptor source: an adult with non-small cell lung cancer.

The genes are TRBV11-3 and TRBJ2-1; possibly TRBD1 for D (6 bases). CDR3 length: 13 residues. From germline, CDR1 is SGHNT and CDR2 YENEEA. Trimming took off 4 bases at V and 4 bases at J, with 8 bases between the two ends. The DNA for the CDR3 is TGTGCCAGCAGCTCGGACAGTTACAATGAGCAGTTCTTC. It specifies CASSSDSYNEQFF.

In this sample, this clone turned up a few times. V and J are TRBV7-6 and TRBJ1-2; D remains unclear. The germline CDR1 and CDR2 sequences are SGHVS and FNYEAQ. The CDR3 has 15 residues. V was trimmed by 2 bases and J by 8 bases, leaving 18 bases between them. The DNA of the CDR3 is TGTGCCAGCAGCTTAAACCCCGACGGAGGTTCGGGCTACACCTTC. This codes for CASSLNPDGGSGYTF.

The rearrangement links TRBV9 to TRBJ1-1; D call uncertain. The V end was cut by 0 bases, the J end by 3 bases, with 6 bases between. Germline values: CDR1 SGDLS, CDR2 YYNGEE. There are 13 residues in the CDR3. The chain's CDR3 is CASSVEGYTEAFF. In DNA, the CDR3 is TGTGCCAGCAGCGTAGAAGGGTACACTGAAGCTTTCTTT. Filled out from reference TRBV9 and TRBJ1-1, the complete variable domain reads DSGVTQTPKHLITATGQRVTLRCSPRSGDLSVYWYQQSLDQGLQFLIQYYNGEERAKGNILERFSAQQFPDLHSELNLSSLELGDSALYFCASSVEGYTEAFFGQGTRLTVV.

CDR3 amino acids: CASSMTGSYEQYF. CDR3 nucleotide sequence: TGTGCCAGTAGTATGACGGGCAGCTACGAGCAGTACTTC. V and J are TRBV19 and TRBJ2-7; D gene uncertain. In germline, CDR1 is LNHDA, CDR2 SQIVND (reference sequence). Trimming stripped 3 bases from V and 3 bases from J, with 9 bases between. This CDR3 is 13 amino acids long.

This clone was picked up a small number of times. The chain carries TRBV21-1 and TRBJ1-5; TRBD1, the table's D call, lacks a check against the DNA. TRBV21-1 has pseudogene status. The CDR3 contains 14 residues. CDR3 in DNA: TGTGCCAGCAGCGGACAGATTAGCAATCAGCCCCAGCATTTT. Its protein product is CASSGQISNQPQHF.

The chain joins TRBV5-1 to TRBJ2-5; the D gene is possibly TRBD1 (5 bases). The CDR3 spans 14 residues. The V end was cut by 1 base, the J end by 3 bases, with 10 bases between. Germline CDR1 is SGHRS and CDR2 is YFSETQ. The CDR3 sequence: CASSLTAGKETQYF. The CDR3 DNA sequence: TGCGCCAGCAGCTTGACGGCAGGGAAAGAGACCCAGTACTTC. Full variable domain (remainder filled in from reference TRBV5-1 and TRBJ2-5): KAGVTQTPRYLIKTRGQQVTLSCSPISGHRSVSWYQQTPGQGLQFLFEYFSETQRNKGNFPGRFSGRQFSNSRSEMNVSTLELGDSALYLCASSLTAGKETQYFGPGTRLLVL.

This chain joins TRBV6-6 and TRBJ1-5; perhaps TRBD1 as D (5 bases). V dropped 7 bases and J dropped 7 bases, with 20 bases sitting between them. CDR1 is MNHNY and CDR2 is SVGAGI in the germline V gene (reference sequence). This CDR3 has 15 residues. CDR3 sequence (DNA): TGTGCCAGCACGGGGAGAGGGGTGGAAGGGCAGCCCCAGCATTTT. Its translation is CASTGRGVEGQPQHF.

V and J are TRBV7-9 and TRBJ1-2; D not resolved. V was pared by 7 bases and J by 4 bases, with 16 bases between. CDR3 length: 14 amino acids. The germline V gene encodes CDR1 SEHNR and CDR2 FQNEAQ (reference sequence). CDR3 region: CASNVKGLSYGYTF. CDR3 in DNA: TGTGCCAGCAACGTTAAAGGGCTCAGCTATGGCTACACCTTC.

This chain connects TRBV7-2 to TRBJ1-5, with D possibly being TRBD1 (5 bases). Germline CDR1 SGHTA, CDR2 FQGNSA. Between the trimmed V and J ends, which lost 1 base and 3 bases, there was a span of 7 bases. CDR3 length equals 14 residues. The CDR3 DNA is TGTGCCAGCAGCTTAGGACAGAACAATCAGCCCCAGCATTTT. The encoded protein is CASSLGQNNQPQHF.

The rearrangement uses TRBV10-1 and TRBJ2-2, with 11 bases that match TRBD2. CDR1 is WNHNN and CDR2 is SYGVQD in the germline V gene (reference sequence). This CDR3 spans 17 amino acids. V shed 3 bases and J 4 bases; nucleotides not matched to a gene: 7. CDR3 loop: CASSDRGTSGATGELFF. CDR3 coding DNA: TGCGCCAGCAGTGATCGAGGGACTAGCGGCGCCACCGGGGAGCTGTTTTTT.

V usage is TRBV19 and J usage is TRBJ1-4; TRBD1 aligns across 8 bases. Looked up from germline, CDR1 is LNHDA and CDR2 is SQIVND (reference sequence). CDR3 length: 15 residues. The V gene end was trimmed by 4 bases and the J gene end by 2 bases; junction bases not matched to a gene: 3. In DNA, the CDR3 is TGTGCCAGTAGTACGGACAGGGCGACTAATGAAAAACTGTTTTTT. Encoded protein: CASSTDRATNEKLFF.

By share of the sample, this clone is medium-sized. V usage is TRBV9 and J usage is TRBJ2-3; 14 bases agree with TRBD2. The germline CDR1 and CDR2 sequences are SGDLS and YYNGEE. The trim removed 4 bases at V and 4 bases at J, leaving 8 bases unmatched. The CDR3 length is 17 residues. CDR3 residues: CASSIGLAGGRSDTQYF. The CDR3 DNA reads as TGTGCCAGCAGCATCGGACTAGCGGGGGGCAGGTCAGATACGCAGTATTTT.

This chain joins TRBV7-6 and TRBJ2-5, with no clear D. The CDR3 spans 15 residues. Trimming removed 0 bases from V and 6 bases from J, with 14 bases in between. Germline V gene data show CDR1 as SGHVS and CDR2 as FNYEAQ. CDR3 loop: CASSLAFTPRKTQYF. In DNA, the CDR3 is TGTGCCAGCAGCTTAGCGTTCACCCCGCGGAAGACCCAGTACTTC.

The rearrangement joins TRBV30 to TRBJ2-7; D is uncertain. Trimming removed 0 bases at V and 4 bases at J, with 7 bases between. CDR1 and CDR2 (germline): GTSNPN, SVGIG (reference sequence). This CDR3 is 12 amino acids long. The CDR3 DNA reads TGTGCCTGGAGTGTGAAGAGTTACGAGCAGTACTTC. It yields the protein CAWSVKSYEQYF.

As to this clone: Additional DNA sequences in this sample encode the identical CDR3. V is TRBV2 and J is TRBJ2-2; D perhaps matches TRBD2 (5 bases). The CDR3 loop spans 14 amino acids. The V end lost 7 bases, the J end lost 1 base, and 10 bases lay between the germline ends. CDR1 is SNHLY, CDR2 FYNNEI, per germline. CDR3 sequence reads: CASTLGGNTGELFF. The CDR3 DNA reads as TGTGCCAGCACACTCGGAGGGAACACCGGGGAGCTGTTTTTT.

The chain uses TRBV18 and TRBJ1-1; D remains unclear. CDR1 is KGHSH, CDR2 LQKENI, per germline. V shed 2 bases and J shed 1 base, with 11 bases lying between them. CDR3 length equals 15 residues. The CDR3 region is CASSPSRNQNTEAFF. CDR3 in DNA: TGTGCCAGCTCACCAAGTAGGAACCAGAACACTGAAGCTTTCTTT.

The V gene is TRBV7-9, the J gene TRBJ1-2; perhaps TRBD1 as D (6 bases). The germline V and J ends were trimmed by 4 bases and 1 base, with 19 bases remaining between them. The CDR3 contains 17 residues. CDR1 SEHNR and CDR2 FQNEAQ come from the germline V gene (reference sequence). The CDR3 region is CASSSTFSGAHNYGYTF. CDR3 DNA sequence: TGTGCCAGCAGCTCCACTTTTTCAGGGGCTCATAACTATGGCTACACCTTC.

This chain joins TRBV5-4 and TRBJ2-5; tentatively, D is TRBD2 (6 bases). The length of the CDR3 is 13 residues. V lost 2 bases and J lost 4, with 9 bases in between. Per germline, CDR1 SGHNT and CDR2 YYREEE (reference sequence). The CDR3 loop reads CASSFQGGETQYF. Written as DNA, the CDR3 is TGTGCCAGCAGCTTCCAGGGAGGAGAGACCCAGTACTTC.

The rearrangement uses TRBV7-9 and TRBJ2-7; 7 positions agree with TRBD1. CDR3 length: 15 amino acids. Germline CDR1 reads SEHNR; CDR2 reads FQNEAQ (reference sequence). With V trimmed by 5 bases and J by 2 bases, 9 bases remained unmatched. The CDR3 nucleotides are TGTGCCAGCAGCCCGCTCGACAGGGTAGCCTACGAGCAGTACTTC. This codes for CASSPLDRVAYEQYF.

The chain joins TRBV5-1 to TRBJ2-7; TRBD1 matches 11 bases. Losses at the gene ends were 4 bases for V and 2 bases for J; bases not matched to a gene: 5. CDR3 length: 15 residues. The germline gives CDR1 SGHRS, CDR2 YFSETQ. CDR3 in DNA: TGCGCCAGCAGCACTGGGACAGGGGGTCCCTACGAGCAGTACTTC. Amino acid sequence: CASSTGTGGPYEQYF.

The rearrangement joins TRBV5-5 to TRBJ1-5; 12 positions agree with TRBD1. Germline assignment: CDR1 SGHKS and CDR2 YYEKEE (reference sequence). This CDR3 contains 17 residues. V gave up 0 bases and J gave up 1 base; unmatched junction bases: 2. The CDR3 DNA follows: TGTGCCAGCAGCTTGGTGGGACAGGGGGCGAGCAATCAGCCCCAGCATTTT. It is translated as CASSLVGQGASNQPQHF.

The J gene is TRBJ1-1, the V gene TRBV18, with a weak D call TRBD1 (5 bases). The V gene lost 0 bases and the J gene lost 1 base, with 18 bases spanning the gap. The CDR3 is 18 amino acids. CDR1 and CDR2 from the germline V gene are KGHSH and LQKENI. CDR3: CASSPPKGKSWGNTEAFF. The CDR3 DNA reads TGTGCCAGCTCACCACCGAAGGGGAAATCGTGGGGGAACACTGAAGCTTTCTTT.

The chain carries TRBV11-2 and TRBJ2-2; D remains ambiguous. The V gene lost 3 bases and the J gene lost 6 bases, with 5 bases spanning the gap. The CDR3 has 12 amino acids. In germline, CDR1 is SGHAT, CDR2 FQNNGV. The CDR3 region has the DNA TGTGCCAGCAGCTTCGCAGCCGGGGAGCTGTTTTTT. This codes for CASSFAAGELFF.

The chain joins TRBV11-2 to TRBJ1-4; D gene uncertain. V was cut by 3 bases and J by 0 bases, with 8 bases left in between. CDR3 length equals 15 residues. Germline CDR1 SGHAT, CDR2 FQNNGV. CDR3 loop: CASSFRIATNEKLFF. The DNA of the CDR3 is TGTGCCAGCAGCTTCAGGATTGCAACTAATGAAAAACTGTTTTTT.

V and J are TRBV19 and TRBJ2-2; no definite D call. This CDR3 comprises 15 residues. V lost 6 bases and J 0 bases, leaving 11 bases between the germline ends. Germline loops: CDR1 LNHDA, CDR2 SQIVND (reference sequence). CDR3 nucleotides: TGTGCCAGTAGAGGATCAGAGACGAACACCGGGGAGCTGTTTTTT. Its protein product is CASRGSETNTGELFF.